A selection of T cell receptor beta chains follows, all from one sample in a study of cytomegalovirus exposure and HLA in healthy donors. TCRdb's copy holds only in-frame clones and misses some; the assay was immunoSEQ multiplex PCR. This table holds roughly 67,000 clones, over 70% found once. The source material was PBMCs. Receptor source: a man in his 60s in good health and CMV-seropositive. The CDR3 runs from the conserved cysteine through the conserved F or W. A D gene is named only where the DNA matches it firmly. Only some rows state a clone size, as once, few, many or a class for expanded clones.

j_call d_call clone_size v_call cdr3_nt cdr3_aa
TRBJ2-5 . . TRBV4-1 TGCGCCAGCAGCCACCTCCGACTAGATCGAGGTGCAGAGACCCAGTACTTC CASSHLRLDRGAETQYF
TRBJ2-7 . . TRBV7-9 TGTGCCAGCAGCTTAGCTCGGCTAGATCGGGTCGGTCGCGAGCAGTACTTC CASSLARLDRVGREQYF
TRBJ1-1 . . TRBV27 TGTGCCAGCAGCCCCACGGGGTGGGCCACTGAAGCTTTCTTT CASSPTGWATEAFF
TRBJ2-5 . . TRBV11-3 TGTGCCAGCAGCTTAGGGGGGCAGCAAGAGACCCAGTACTTC CASSLGGQQETQYF
TRBJ1-5 TRBD1 few TRBV4-1 TGCGCCAGCAGCCAAGAGGACAGGCTCAATCAGCCCCAGCATTTT CASSQEDRLNQPQHF
TRBJ1-1 TRBD1 . TRBV18 TGTGCCAGCTCACGAGACAGGGACCCTATGAACACTGAAGCTTTCTTT CASSRDRDPMNTEAFF
TRBJ2-3 TRBD2 . TRBV5-4 TGTGCCAGCAGCTTAACTAGCGGGGGGACAGATACGCAGTATTTT CASSLTSGGTDTQYF
TRBJ1-2 . . TRBV18 TGTGCCAGCTCCCCTGGAACAGACTATGGCTACACCTTC CASSPGTDYGYTF
TRBJ2-6 . . TRBV21-1 TGTGCCAGCAGCAAACCAGGTACCGGGTCTGGGGCCAACGGCCTGACTTTC CASSKPGTGSGANGLTF
TRBJ2-3 TRBD1 . TRBV4-1 TGCGCCAGCAGCCCAGGACAGGGGGGGACAGATACGCAGTATTTT CASSPGQGGTDTQYF
TRBJ2-2 . few TRBV9 TGTGCCAGCAGCGAAGGCGGGGCCGGCACCGGGGAGCTGTTTTTT CASSEGGAGTGELFF
TRBJ1-4 . . TRBV5-6 TGTGCCAGCAGCTTGCCAGGCGACAATGAAAAACTGTTTTTT CASSLPGDNEKLFF
TRBJ2-7 TRBD1 . TRBV6-5 TGTGCCAGCAGTTACCGGACAGGGTACGAGCAGTACTTC CASSYRTGYEQYF
TRBJ2-5 . . TRBV20-1 TGCAGTGCTCAACAAGAGACCCAGTACTTC CSAQQETQYF
TRBJ2-1 . . TRBV27 TGTGCCAGCAGGTATCGAAGCGGTCTATACAATGAGCAGTTCTTC CASRYRSGLYNEQFF
TRBJ2-3 TRBD2 few TRBV14 TGTGCCAGCAGCCAAGAGAAGCGGGGGGGCTGGACAGATACGCAGTATTTT CASSQEKRGGWTDTQYF
TRBJ2-7 . . TRBV7-9 TGTGCCAGCAGCTCGGGACAAGGAGGTACCTCTCCGTACGAGCAGTACTTC CASSSGQGGTSPYEQYF
TRBJ2-2 TRBD1 . TRBV27 TGTGCCAGCAGCCCCCCGGGACAGGGGTACACCGGGGAGCTGTTTTTT CASSPPGQGYTGELFF
TRBJ2-7 . few TRBV7-9 TGTGCCAGCAGCTTTGAGGGCGGATCCTACGAGCAGTACTTC CASSFEGGSYEQYF
TRBJ1-2 . few TRBV2 TGTGCCAGCAGTGAACTAGAAAACTATGGCTACACCTTC CASSELENYGYTF
TRBJ1-4 . . TRBV6-5 TGTGCCAGCACCCAAGGGGGGGGTAATGAAAAACTGTTTTTT CASTQGGGNEKLFF
TRBJ2-7 . . TRBV6-1 TGTGCCAGCAGTGACAGGGGTTACGAGCAGTACTTC CASSDRGYEQYF
TRBJ2-2 . once TRBV7-9 TGTGCCAGCAGACGAGGGGGAGCGAACACCGGGGAGCTGTTTTTT CASRRGGANTGELFF
TRBJ1-1 TRBD1 . TRBV6-6 TGTGCCAGCAGTTCCCAGGGGGCGAACACTGAAGCTTTCTTT CASSSQGANTEAFF
TRBJ1-5 . . TRBV18 TGTGCCAGCTCACCTACAGGGAACTCCAATCAGCCCCAGCATTTT CASSPTGNSNQPQHF
TRBJ2-1 TRBD2 . TRBV4-1 TGCGCCAGCAGCCAAGATGATAATAGCGGGGGGAGCGGTGAGCAGTTCTTC CASSQDDNSGGSGEQFF
TRBJ1-2 TRBD1 . TRBV7-9 TGTGCCAGCAGCCCGGGACAGGGGCTCATGGTTTTC CASSPGQGLMVF
TRBJ1-5 TRBD1 . TRBV7-9 TGTGCCAGCAGCCGGGGACAGGGAGATCAGCCCCAGCATTTT CASSRGQGDQPQHF
TRBJ1-4 TRBD1 . TRBV7-9 TGTGCCAGTTTCGGGACAGAGGACGAAAAACTGTTTTTT CASFGTEDEKLFF
TRBJ2-7 TRBD2 . TRBV6-1 TGTGCCAGCAGTGGAAGTACTAGCGGTTCCTACGAGCAGTACTTC CASSGSTSGSYEQYF
TRBJ1-5 . . TRBV7-8 TGTGCCAGCAGCTTAGACAGGGTCCAGCCCCAGCATTTT CASSLDRVQPQHF
TRBJ1-1 TRBD1 few TRBV6-5 TGTGCCAGCAGTCACGGACAGGCTGGAACTGAAGCTTTCTTT CASSHGQAGTEAFF
TRBJ2-1 TRBD2 once TRBV7-2 TGTGCCAGCAGCTTAGAAGGTAGCGGGAGGGAGCAGTTCTTC CASSLEGSGREQFF
TRBJ2-1 TRBD2 . TRBV4-2 TGTGCCAGCAGCCGCGGGGGGGCCGCGGGCTACAATGAGCAGTTCTTC CASSRGGAAGYNEQFF
TRBJ1-1 . . TRBV9 TGTGCCAGCAGCGTAGCTGGAGGTGACACTGAAGCTTTCTTT CASSVAGGDTEAFF
TRBJ2-7 TRBD1 . TRBV5-5 TGTGCCAGCAGCCCTAGGACAGGGGGCTTATCCTACGAGCAGTACTTC CASSPRTGGLSYEQYF
TRBJ2-1 TRBD1 . TRBV10-2 TGCGCCAGCAGACTATCGGACAGGGGGAGTAATGAGCAGTTCTTC CASRLSDRGSNEQFF
TRBJ1-3 TRBD1 . TRBV19 TGTGCCAGTAGTAACGATTACAGGGGAAGCTCTGGAAACACCATATATTTT CASSNDYRGSSGNTIYF
TRBJ2-1 TRBD1 . TRBV2 TGTGCCAGCACCGCTATCCCGGGACAGGGTTTGGGCAATGAGCAGTTCTTC CASTAIPGQGLGNEQFF
TRBJ2-7 TRBD2 once TRBV7-2 TGTGCCAGCAGCTTAATCAGCGGGAGCTCCTACGAGCAGTACTTC CASSLISGSSYEQYF
TRBJ1-1 TRBD1 . TRBV6-1 TGTGCCAGCAGGATTGCTACAGGGGGCATGGATCGAGCTTTCTTT CASRIATGGMDRAFF
TRBJ1-4 TRBD1 . TRBV7-9 TGTGCCAGCAGCCTGGGACAGGGGGCCTTGTCTAATGAAAAACTGTTTTTT CASSLGQGALSNEKLFF
TRBJ2-2 . . TRBV5-8 TGTGCCAGCAGCCTGGCCCCGACAGAAACCGGGGAGCTGTTTTTT CASSLAPTETGELFF
TRBJ2-7 TRBD1 once TRBV6-5 TGTGCCAGCAGTCAACGACAGGGCCACGAGCAGTACTTC CASSQRQGHEQYF
TRBJ1-4 TRBD1 once TRBV2 TGTGCCGGGGCGGAGGGGGCTACCCTATATGAAAAACTGTTTTTT CAGAEGATLYEKLFF
TRBJ2-1 TRBD2 . TRBV7-9 TGTGCCAGCAGCTTAGTGGCTAGCGGACGCAATGAGCAGTTCTTC CASSLVASGRNEQFF
TRBJ2-5 TRBD1 . TRBV6-5 TGTGCCAGCAGTCCGGGGACAGGGATTATCGAGACCCAGTACTTC CASSPGTGIIETQYF
TRBJ1-1 . . TRBV7-9 TGTGCCAGCAGCTTGCAACAGACATTGTCCACTGAAGCTTTCTTT CASSLQQTLSTEAFF
TRBJ2-1 TRBD1 . TRBV5-6 TGTGCCAGCAGCTTAGCAGGGGGCAATGAGCAGTTCTTC CASSLAGGNEQFF
TRBJ2-3 . . TRBV10-3 TGTGCCACCGCCACTACCACAGATACGCAGTATTTT CATATTTDTQYF
TRBJ2-7 TRBD2 . TRBV6-5 TGTGCCAGCACCTCAGGGAGGCTAGCGGGCTACGAGCAGTACTTC CASTSGRLAGYEQYF
TRBJ1-4 . once TRBV18 TGTGCCAGCTCAGGGGAGGAGGATGAAAAACTGTTTTTT CASSGEEDEKLFF
TRBJ2-7 TRBD1 . TRBV15 TGTGCCACCAGCGCCAAGCAGGGGGCAAGGAACGAGCAGTACTTC CATSAKQGARNEQYF